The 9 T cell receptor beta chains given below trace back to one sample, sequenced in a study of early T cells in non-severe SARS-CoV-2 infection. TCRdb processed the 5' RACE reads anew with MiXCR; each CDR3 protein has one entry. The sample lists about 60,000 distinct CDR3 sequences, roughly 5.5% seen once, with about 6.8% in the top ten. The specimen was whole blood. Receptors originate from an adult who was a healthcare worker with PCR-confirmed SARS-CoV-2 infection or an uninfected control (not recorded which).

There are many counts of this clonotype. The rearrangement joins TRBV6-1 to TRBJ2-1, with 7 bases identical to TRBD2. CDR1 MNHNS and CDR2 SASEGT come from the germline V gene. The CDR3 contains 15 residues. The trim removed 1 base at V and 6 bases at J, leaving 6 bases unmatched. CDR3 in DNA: TGTGCCAGCAGTGAAGGCGGACTAGGTGGCAATGAGCAGTTCTTC. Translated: CASSEGGLGGNEQFF.

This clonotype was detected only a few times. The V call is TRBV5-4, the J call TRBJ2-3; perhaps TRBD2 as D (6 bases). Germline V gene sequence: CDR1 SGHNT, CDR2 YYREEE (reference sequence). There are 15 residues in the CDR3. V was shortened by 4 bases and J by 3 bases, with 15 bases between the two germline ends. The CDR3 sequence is CASSRLAGPTDTQYF. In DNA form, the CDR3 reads TGTGCCAGCAGCCGACTCGCGGGGCCAACAGATACGCAGTATTTT.

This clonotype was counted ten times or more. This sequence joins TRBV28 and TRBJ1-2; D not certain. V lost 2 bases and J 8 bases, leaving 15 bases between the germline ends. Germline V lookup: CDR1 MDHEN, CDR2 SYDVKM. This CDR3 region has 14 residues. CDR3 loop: CASSLTYPVSGYTF. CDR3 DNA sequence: TGTGCCAGCAGTTTAACCTATCCCGTTTCCGGCTACACCTTC.

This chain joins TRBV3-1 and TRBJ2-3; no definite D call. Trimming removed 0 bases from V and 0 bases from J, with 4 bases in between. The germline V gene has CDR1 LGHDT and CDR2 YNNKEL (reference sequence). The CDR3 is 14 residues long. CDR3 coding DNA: TGTGCCAGCAGCCAAGACCAAAGCACAGATACGCAGTATTTT. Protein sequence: CASSQDQSTDTQYF.

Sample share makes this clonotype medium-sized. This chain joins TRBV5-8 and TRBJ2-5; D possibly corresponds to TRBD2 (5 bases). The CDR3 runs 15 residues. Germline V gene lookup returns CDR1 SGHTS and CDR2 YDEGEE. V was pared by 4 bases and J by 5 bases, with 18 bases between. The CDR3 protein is CASSNGDAGHETQYF. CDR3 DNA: TGTGCCAGCAGCAACGGAGATGCGGGCCACGAGACCCAGTACTTC.

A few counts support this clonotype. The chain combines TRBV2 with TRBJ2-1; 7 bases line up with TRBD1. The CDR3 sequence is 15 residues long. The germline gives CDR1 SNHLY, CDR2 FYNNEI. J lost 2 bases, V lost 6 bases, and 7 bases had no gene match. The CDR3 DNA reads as TGTGCCAGCAGGGCTGACAGGGTAACCTACAATGAGCAGTTCTTC. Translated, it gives CASRADRVTYNEQFF.

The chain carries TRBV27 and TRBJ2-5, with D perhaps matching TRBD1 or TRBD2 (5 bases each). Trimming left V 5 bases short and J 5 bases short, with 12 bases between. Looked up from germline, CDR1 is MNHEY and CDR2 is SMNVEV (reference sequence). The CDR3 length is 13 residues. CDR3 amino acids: CASSVTWGETQYF. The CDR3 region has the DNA TGTGCCAGCAGTGTAACTTGGGGGGAGACCCAGTACTTC.

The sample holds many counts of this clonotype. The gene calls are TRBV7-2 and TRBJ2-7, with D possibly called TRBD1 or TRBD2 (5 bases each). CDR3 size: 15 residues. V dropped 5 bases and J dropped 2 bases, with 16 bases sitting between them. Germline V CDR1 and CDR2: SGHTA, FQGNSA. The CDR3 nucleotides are TGTGCCAGCAGCCAAAGGTGGGACCGACCCTACGAGCAGTACTTC. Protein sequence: CASSQRWDRPYEQYF.

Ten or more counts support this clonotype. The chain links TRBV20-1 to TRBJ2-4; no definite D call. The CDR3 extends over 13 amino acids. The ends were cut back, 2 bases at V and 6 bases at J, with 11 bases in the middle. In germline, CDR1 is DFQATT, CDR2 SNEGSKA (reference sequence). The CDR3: CSARNPRTNIQYF. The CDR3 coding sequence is TGCAGTGCTAGAAATCCGCGTACAAACATTCAGTACTTC.